This T cell receptor (beta chain) was captured by sequencing in a study of T cells in Graves' hyperthyroidism and ophthalmopathy. The overall study: The blood sample was taken at first diagnosis, before treatment began. The study, taken as a whole, reports: Researchers report that a 13 V-J model separated ophthalmopathy from stable hyperthyroidism.

The CDR3 sequence is 14 residues long. With V trimmed by 6 bases and J by 7 bases, 9 bases remained unmatched. This clonotype was detected many times. Its antigen is currently unknown. A roughly 9.3 ml volume of fresh peripheral blood provided the PBMCs. Researchers amplified the TCR beta CDR3 regions from RNA transcripts. First-round RT-PCR with HTBI primers amplified the TCR CDR3 region. Each CDR3 protein gets one entry after TCRdb re-called the multiplex PCR reads with MiXCR. The table includes some 460,000 distinct CDR3 sequences, 15% to 17% detected once. The chain carries TRBV12-3 or TRBV12-4 and TRBJ1-2, with 9 bases fitting TRBD1. This receptor was obtained from a woman aged 18-30 years with Graves' hyperthyroidism. Sequencing was done on a sample of blood. This CDR3 reads CASSPLQGAGGYTF. As DNA, the CDR3 is TGTGCCAGCAGCCCACTACAGGGGGCCGGTGGCTACACCTTC.